The clone carrying this T cell receptor (beta chain) was counted many times. Its specificity is unknown. The sample is drawn from a study of CD8 T cells in ankylosing spondylitis. The study's findings and limits: Disease-associated clones were reportedly significantly overrepresented in matched ankylosing spondylitis synovial fluid. Some of these motif variants have turned up before, in reports on reactive arthritis synovial fluid and blood. A TCR beta motif made of eight highly homologous variants seemed typical of ankylosing spondylitis blood. Relatively scarce in peripheral blood, disease-linked clones were CD8+.

Preparation of TCR beta libraries was done by quantitative 5'-RACE with molecular barcodes. TCRdb reprocessed the 5' RACE reads with MiXCR, giving one entry per CDR3 protein. Of 450,000 to 550,000 distinct CDR3 sequences in the sample, about 5.7% were seen once. Trimming pared 1 base from V and 4 bases from J, leaving 10 bases between. This CDR3 contains 14 residues. Germline V gene sequence: CDR1 SEHNR, CDR2 FQNEAQ (reference sequence). The chain uses TRBV7-9 and TRBJ2-5; D call uncertain. Sequencing was performed on blood, either unsorted or a sorted T cell fraction (not recorded which). This TCR was sampled from a male donor with ankylosing spondylitis. The CDR3 spells CASSLVGLGETQYF. CDR3 sequence (DNA): TGTGCCAGCAGCTTAGTGGGTTTGGGAGAGACCCAGTACTTC. Variable domain in full (rest from reference TRBV7-9 and TRBJ2-5): DTGVSQNPRHKITKRGQNVTFRCDPISEHNRLYWYRQTLGQGPEFLTYFQNEAQLEKSRLLSDRFSAERPKGSFSTLEIQRTEQGDSAMYLCASSLVGLGETQYFGPGTRLLVL.